The entry below gives a single T cell receptor beta chain sequence along with its context. This specimen comes from a study of blood T cell repertoires in COVID-19. Study information: T cells, B-cell-depleted T cells, or PBMCs supplied cDNA or gDNA.

Libraries were prepared by immunoSEQ multiplex PCR; TCRdb keeps only in-frame clonotypes and omits some of them. The sample holds under 200,000 clones, approximately 87% seen once. Germline V gene data show CDR1 as SGHVS and CDR2 as FQNEAQ. The CDR3 is 13 residues long. V was clipped by 5 bases and J by 6 bases, with 10 bases between them. Across 24 US areas, participants ranged in age from about 18 to 89 years. Membership in each cohort depended on participant-reported clinical history. Either two negative PCRs, clearance, or symptom resolution qualified Cohort 3 donors as recovered. The sequence came from a woman between 50 and 59 years old who had recovered from COVID-19. The gene calls are TRBV7-8 and TRBJ1-4, with unresolved D. The sequenced sample consisted of PBMCs or T cells enriched from blood (not recorded which). This CDR3 reads CASSRQAHEKLFF. The CDR3, as DNA: TGTGCCAGCAGCCGTCAGGCTCATGAAAAACTGTTTTTT.